This T cell receptor (beta chain) was sequenced during a study of blood T cell repertoires in COVID-19. Across the whole study: Collection of acute and convalescent COVID-19 samples took place in the United States, Italy and Spain. Nucleic acid was either cDNA or gDNA, and it came from T cells, B-cell-depleted T cells, or PBMCs.

The CDR3 loop spans 14 amino acids. Germline-derived CDR1 and CDR2 are MNHNY and SVGAGI (reference sequence). Between the trimmed V and J ends, which lost 6 bases and 1 base, there was a span of 10 bases. Authors' methods: Estimates of nucleated cell counts were drawn from the amplification of reference gene primers. This table comes from immunoSEQ multiplex PCR, and its TCRdb copy is limited to in-frame clones, with some not included. The DNA was the basis for D and trimming; V, J and clone size are from that table. The sample contains approximately 120,000 clones, approximately 89% of which appear only once. This clone has a handful of counts.

The chain is built from TRBV6-6 and TRBJ2-4; no firm D call. Sequencing input: peripheral blood. This receptor was identified in a human donor in a cohort sampled during active COVID-19. In DNA form, the CDR3 reads TGTGCCAGCAGGGGTGACGGGGCCAAAAACATTCAGTACTTC. It codes for CASRGDGAKNIQYF.